This TCR beta chain was recovered during a study of Ad26.COV2.S vaccination and SARS-CoV-2 variants. The repertoire was sequenced with immunoSEQ multiplex PCR; TCRdb's copy has only in-frame clones and lacks some. In the table there are hundreds of thousands of clones, around 90% of which are singletons. Treatment here: 15 to 20 received Ad26.COV2.S at low or high dose, single or two shots; about 5 received placebo; per-sample allocation not given. Day 63 after the first injection of vaccine or placebo was the sampling time. This CDR3 has 15 amino acids. CDR1 SGHTA and CDR2 FQGTGA come from the germline V gene. V lost 2 bases and J lost 4, with 9 bases in between. As to this clone: The same CDR3 can be traced to other DNA sequences in this sample.

V usage is TRBV7-3 and J usage is TRBJ2-6; D gene unclear. This clonotype was obtained from a person aged 18 to 59 who received the Ad26.COV2.S COVID-19 vaccine or a placebo. The specimen was peripheral blood, collected in a trial of Ad26.COV2.S vaccine versus placebo. CDR3 in amino acids: CASSLGVSGANVLTF. In nucleotides, the CDR3 is TGTGCCAGCAGCTTAGGGGTCTCGGGGGCCAACGTCCTGACTTTC.